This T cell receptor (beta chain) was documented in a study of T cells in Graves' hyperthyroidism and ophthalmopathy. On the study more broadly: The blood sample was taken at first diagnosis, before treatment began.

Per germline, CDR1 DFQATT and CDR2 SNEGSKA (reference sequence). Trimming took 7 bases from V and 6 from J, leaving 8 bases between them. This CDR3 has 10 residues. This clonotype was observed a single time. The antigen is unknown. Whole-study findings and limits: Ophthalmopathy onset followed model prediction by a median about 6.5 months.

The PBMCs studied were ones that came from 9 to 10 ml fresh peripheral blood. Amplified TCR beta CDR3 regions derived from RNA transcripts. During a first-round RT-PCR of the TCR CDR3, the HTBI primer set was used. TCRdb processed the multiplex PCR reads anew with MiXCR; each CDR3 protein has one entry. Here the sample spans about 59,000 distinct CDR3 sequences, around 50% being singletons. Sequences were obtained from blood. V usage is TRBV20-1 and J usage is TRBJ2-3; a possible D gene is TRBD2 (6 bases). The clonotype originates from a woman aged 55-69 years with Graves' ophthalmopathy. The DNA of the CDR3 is TGCAGTGGGCTAGCGGATACGCAGTATTTT. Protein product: CSGLADTQYF.